This T cell receptor (beta chain) was identified in a study of CD8 T cells in Susac syndrome. The overall study: When blood was drawn, the patients with Susac syndrome were therapy-naive, on corticosteroids, or on intravenous immunoglobulin alone.

cDNA came from 0.5 to 1 ug RNA primed by random hexamers. Amplification of TCR beta CDR3 across 54 Vbeta and 13 Jbeta was performed with immunoSEQ multiplex PCR. TCRdb fed the immunoSEQ multiplex PCR reads into MiXCR, producing one record per CDR3 protein. The sample includes 100,000 or so distinct CDR3 sequences, roughly 94% of them seen just once. With V trimmed by 7 bases and J by 9 bases, 11 bases remained unmatched. The CDR3 spans 14 residues. Per germline, CDR1 SGHAT and CDR2 FQNNGV. Study-level findings and limits: Clonal expansion was absent from the CD4+ T cell repertoires in Susac syndrome.

Concerning this clonotype itself: Antigen: not known.

This sequence joins TRBV11-2 and TRBJ2-1; TRBD1 aligns across 8 bases. The sequence derives from a human donor with Susac syndrome. The specimen was CD4+ T cells from PBMCs. CDR3 bases: TGTGCCAGCACCAGAGGACAGGGCTTGGTTGAGCAGTTCTTC. Translated, it gives CASTRGQGLVEQFF.